This T cell receptor (beta chain) was obtained from a study of immune heterogeneity within non-small cell lung tumors. As for the study in general: With respect to histology, the tumors encompassed a few squamous cell carcinomas, under 11 non-squamous carcinomas and 1 not otherwise specified. Findings of the study overall: Each patient's tumor sites shared recurring identical dominant CDR3 beta clonotypes, and individual sites also carried their own high-frequency clones. Individual patients' high-frequency T-cell receptor beta clonotypes were largely distinct from one another.

Concerning this clonotype: As yet, its antigen is unknown.

It was with 32 V and 13 J primers that multiplex PCR amplified TCR beta CDR3. TCRdb redid the calling of the multiplex PCR reads with MiXCR, one entry per CDR3 protein. The sample consists of 21,000 or so distinct CDR3 sequences, approximately 30% of them appearing once. The CDR3 consists of 16 residues. Germline loops: CDR1 ENHRY, CDR2 SYGVKD. The J segment lost 4 bases and the V segment lost 3 bases, leaving 9 bases of the junction unmatched. The authors used about 610 ng of bulk tumor genomic DNA per sample as template. Taken during surgery, several biopsies per primary tumor were spaced as far apart as possible within the tumor mass. Before undergoing curative surgery, patients had newly diagnosed non-small cell lung cancer that was untreated. Sample donors consisted of newly diagnosed non-small cell lung cancer patients who were undergoing surgery with curative intent.

V and J are TRBV10-3 and TRBJ2-5; TRBD2 matches at 9 bases. This receptor was taken from a man aged 40-50 years with non-small cell lung cancer. Material for sequencing was lung tumor tissue. CDR3 in DNA: TGTGCCATCAGTGACCCGGGACTAGCCTTGGGAGAGACCCAGTACTTC. Protein sequence: CAISDPGLALGETQYF.